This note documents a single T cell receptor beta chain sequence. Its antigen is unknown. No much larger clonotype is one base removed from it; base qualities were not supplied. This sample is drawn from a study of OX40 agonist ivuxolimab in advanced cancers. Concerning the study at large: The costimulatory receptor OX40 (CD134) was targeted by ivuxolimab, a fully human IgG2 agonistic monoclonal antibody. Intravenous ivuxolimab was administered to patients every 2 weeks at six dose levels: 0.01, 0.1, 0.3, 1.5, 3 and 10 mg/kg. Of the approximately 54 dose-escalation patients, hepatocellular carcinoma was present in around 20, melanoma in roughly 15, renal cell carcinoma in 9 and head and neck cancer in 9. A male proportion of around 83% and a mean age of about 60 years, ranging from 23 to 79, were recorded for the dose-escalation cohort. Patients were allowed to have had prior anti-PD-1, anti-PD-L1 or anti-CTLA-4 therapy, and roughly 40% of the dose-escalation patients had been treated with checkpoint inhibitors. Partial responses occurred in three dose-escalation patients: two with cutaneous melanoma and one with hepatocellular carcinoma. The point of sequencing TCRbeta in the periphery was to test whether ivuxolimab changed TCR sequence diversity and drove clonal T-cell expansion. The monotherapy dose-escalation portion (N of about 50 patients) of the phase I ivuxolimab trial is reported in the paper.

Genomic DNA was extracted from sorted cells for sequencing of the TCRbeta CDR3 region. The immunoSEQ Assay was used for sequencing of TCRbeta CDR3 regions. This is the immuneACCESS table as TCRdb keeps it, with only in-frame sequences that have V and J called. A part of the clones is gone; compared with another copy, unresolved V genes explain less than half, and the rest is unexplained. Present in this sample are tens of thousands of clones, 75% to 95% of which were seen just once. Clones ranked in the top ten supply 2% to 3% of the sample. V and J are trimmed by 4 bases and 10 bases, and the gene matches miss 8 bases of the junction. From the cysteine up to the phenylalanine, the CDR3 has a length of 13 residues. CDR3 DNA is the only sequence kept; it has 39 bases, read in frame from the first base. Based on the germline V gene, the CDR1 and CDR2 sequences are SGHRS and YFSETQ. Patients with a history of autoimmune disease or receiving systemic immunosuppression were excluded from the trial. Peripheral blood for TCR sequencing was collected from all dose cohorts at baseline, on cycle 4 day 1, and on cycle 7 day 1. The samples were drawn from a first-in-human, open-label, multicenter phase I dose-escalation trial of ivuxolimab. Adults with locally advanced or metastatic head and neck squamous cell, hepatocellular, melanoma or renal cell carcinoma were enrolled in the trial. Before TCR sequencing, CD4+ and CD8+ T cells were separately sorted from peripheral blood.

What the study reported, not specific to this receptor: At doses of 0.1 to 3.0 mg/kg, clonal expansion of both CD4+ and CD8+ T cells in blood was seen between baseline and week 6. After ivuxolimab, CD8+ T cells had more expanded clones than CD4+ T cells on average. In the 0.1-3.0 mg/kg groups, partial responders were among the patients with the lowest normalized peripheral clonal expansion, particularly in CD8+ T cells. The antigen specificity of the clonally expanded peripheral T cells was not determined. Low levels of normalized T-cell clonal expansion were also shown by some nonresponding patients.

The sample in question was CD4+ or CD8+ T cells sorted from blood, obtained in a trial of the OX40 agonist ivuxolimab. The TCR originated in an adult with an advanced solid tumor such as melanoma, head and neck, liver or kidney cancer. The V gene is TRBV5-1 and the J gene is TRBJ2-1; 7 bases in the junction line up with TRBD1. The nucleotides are TGCGCCAGCAGCGAACAGGGGATGGGAGAGCAGTTCTTC. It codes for CASSEQGMGEQFF.